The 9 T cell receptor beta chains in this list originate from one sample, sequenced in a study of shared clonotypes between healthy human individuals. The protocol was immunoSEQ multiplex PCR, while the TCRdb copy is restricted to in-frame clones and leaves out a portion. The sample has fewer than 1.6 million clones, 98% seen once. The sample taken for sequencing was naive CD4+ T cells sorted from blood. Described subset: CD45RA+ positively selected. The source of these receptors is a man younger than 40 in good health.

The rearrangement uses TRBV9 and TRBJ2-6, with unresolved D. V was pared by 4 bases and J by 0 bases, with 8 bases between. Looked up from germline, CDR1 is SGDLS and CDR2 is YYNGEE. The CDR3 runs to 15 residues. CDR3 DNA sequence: TGTGCCAGCAGCCCCTTTAGCTCTGGGGCCAACGTCCTGACTTTC. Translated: CASSPFSSGANVLTF. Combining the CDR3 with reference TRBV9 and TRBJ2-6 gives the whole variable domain DSGVTQTPKHLITATGQRVTLRCSPRSGDLSVYWYQQSLDQGLQFLIQYYNGEERAKGNILERFSAQQFPDLHSELNLSSLELGDSALYFCASSPFSSGANVLTFGAGSRLTVL.

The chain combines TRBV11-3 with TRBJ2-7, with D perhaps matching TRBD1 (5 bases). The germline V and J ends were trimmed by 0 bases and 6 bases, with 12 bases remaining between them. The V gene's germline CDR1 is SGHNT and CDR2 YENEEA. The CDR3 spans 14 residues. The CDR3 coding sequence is TGTGCCAGCAGCTTAGATTCATCGGACACCGAGCAGTACTTC. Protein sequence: CASSLDSSDTEQYF. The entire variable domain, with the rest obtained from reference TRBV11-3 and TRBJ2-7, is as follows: EAGVVQSPRYKIIEKKQPVAFWCNPISGHNTLYWYLQNLGQGPELLIRYENEEAVDDSQLPKDRFSAERLKGVDSTLKIQPAELGDSAVYLCASSLDSSDTEQYFGPGTRLTVT.

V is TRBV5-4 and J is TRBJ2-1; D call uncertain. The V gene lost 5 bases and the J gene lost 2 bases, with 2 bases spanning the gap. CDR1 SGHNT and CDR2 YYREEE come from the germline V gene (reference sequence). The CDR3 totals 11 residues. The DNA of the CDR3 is TGTGCCAGCAGGGCCTACAATGAGCAGTTCTTC. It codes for CASRAYNEQFF.

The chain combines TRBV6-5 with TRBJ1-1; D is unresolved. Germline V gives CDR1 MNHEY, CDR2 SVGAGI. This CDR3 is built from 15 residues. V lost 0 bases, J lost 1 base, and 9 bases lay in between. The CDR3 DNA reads TGTGCCAGCAGTTACTCGATAGCCCCGAACACTGAAGCTTTCTTT. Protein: CASSYSIAPNTEAFF.

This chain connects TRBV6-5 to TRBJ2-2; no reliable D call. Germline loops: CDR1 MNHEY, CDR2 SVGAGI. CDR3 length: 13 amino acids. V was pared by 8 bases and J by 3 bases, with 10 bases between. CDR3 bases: TGTGCCAGCGTACTCTCGGACACCGGGGAGCTGTTTTTT. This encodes CASVLSDTGELFF.

CDR3 DNA: TGTGCCAGCAGGTCCTCAGGATTAGGGAATGAAAAACTGTTTTTT. This gives the protein CASRSSGLGNEKLFF. The J gene is TRBJ1-4, the V gene TRBV2, with no clear D. The CDR3 has 15 amino acids. V gave up 6 bases and J gave up 5 bases, with 16 bases separating them. Germline CDR1 SNHLY, CDR2 FYNNEI.

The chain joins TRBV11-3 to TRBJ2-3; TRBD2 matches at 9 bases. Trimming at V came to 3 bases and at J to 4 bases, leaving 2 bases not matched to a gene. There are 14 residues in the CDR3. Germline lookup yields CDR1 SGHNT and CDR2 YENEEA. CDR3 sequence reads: CASSLSSGADTQYF. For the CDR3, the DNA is TGTGCCAGCAGCTTGTCTAGCGGGGCAGATACGCAGTATTTT.

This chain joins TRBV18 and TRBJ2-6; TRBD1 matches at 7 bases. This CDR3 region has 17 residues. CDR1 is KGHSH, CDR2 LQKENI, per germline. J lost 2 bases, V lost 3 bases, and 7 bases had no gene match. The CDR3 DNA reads TGTGCCAGCTCACCGGTTCCTGACAGGGCTGGGGCCAACGTCCTGACTTTC. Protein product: CASSPVPDRAGANVLTF. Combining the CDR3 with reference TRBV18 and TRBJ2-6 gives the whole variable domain NAGVMQNPRHLVRRRGQEARLRCSPMKGHSHVYWYRQLPEEGLKFMVYLQKENIIDESGMPKERFSAEFPKEGPSILRIQQVVRGDSAAYFCASSPVPDRAGANVLTFGAGSRLTVL.

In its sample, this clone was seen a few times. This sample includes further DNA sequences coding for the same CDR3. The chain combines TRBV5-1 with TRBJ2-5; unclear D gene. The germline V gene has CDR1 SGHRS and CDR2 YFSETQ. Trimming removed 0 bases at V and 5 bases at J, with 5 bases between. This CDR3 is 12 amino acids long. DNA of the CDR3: TGCGCCAGCAGCTTGGCCGGGGAGACCCAGTACTTC. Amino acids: CASSLAGETQYF.